The 23 T cell receptor beta chains presented below share a single source sample, sequenced in a study of identifying expanded T cells in peripheral blood (dated by TCRdb to between 2018 and 2020). The method behind the library was the immunoSEQ multiplex PCR assay. The clones in this table, taken by TCRdb from immuneACCESS, are in-frame only. Not every clone is retained; where verified, under half of the shortfall comes from an unresolved V gene, and the cause of the rest is unknown. The sample table holds more than 95,000 clones, of which approximately 84% were seen once. Roughly 3.3% of the sample is taken by the ten largest. The specimen was blood. The receptors stem from a person aged 18 to 75 in good health.

The chain employs TRBV5-4 and TRBJ2-4, with D unclear. The V gene's germline CDR1 is SGHNT and CDR2 YYREEE (reference sequence). The CDR3 extends over 16 amino acids. V dropped 2 bases and J dropped 0 bases, with 12 bases sitting between them. In nucleotides, the CDR3 is TGTGCCAGCAGCTTTTTTTCCGGCGTAGCCAAAAACATTCAGTACTTC. It is translated as CASSFFSGVAKNIQYF.

The chain is built from TRBV5-8 and TRBJ2-3; 11 bases line up with TRBD2. CDR1 SGHTS and CDR2 YDEGEE come from the germline V gene. The CDR3 has 16 residues. V gave up 2 bases and J gave up 5 bases; unmatched junction bases: 7. CDR3 DNA sequence: TGTGCCAGCAGCTTTGACGTTACTAGCGGGGGAGATACGCAGTATTTT. Translated: CASSFDVTSGGDTQYF.

The genes are TRBV27 and TRBJ2-7; the match to TRBD1 covers 8 bases. The germline V gene encodes CDR1 MNHEY and CDR2 SMNVEV (reference sequence). CDR3 size: 15 residues. The J segment lost 5 bases and the V segment lost 4 bases, leaving 10 bases of the junction unmatched. The CDR3 region is CASSSQDRGLDEQYF. CDR3 nucleotide sequence: TGTGCCAGCAGTTCCCAAGACAGGGGTTTGGACGAGCAGTACTTC.

This clone was counted only a few times. The J gene is TRBJ1-4, the V gene TRBV6-5; D uncertain. Germline values: CDR1 MNHEY, CDR2 SVGAGI. The V and J ends lost 8 bases and 10 bases respectively, with 11 bases between them. The CDR3 contains 11 residues. DNA for the CDR3: TGTGCCAGCTCCCAAGGAGGAAAACTGTTTTTT. It is translated as CASSQGGKLFF.

The genes are TRBV5-8 and TRBJ1-2, with D perhaps matching TRBD1 (5 bases). The V and J ends lost 4 bases and 2 bases respectively, with 21 bases between them. Germline V gene data show CDR1 as SGHTS and CDR2 as YDEGEE. The CDR3 spans 17 residues. CDR3 residues: CASSPVATGQGNYGYTF. For the CDR3, the DNA is TGTGCCAGCAGCCCCGTAGCTACCGGGCAGGGCAACTATGGCTACACCTTC.

To note about this clone: Since the CDR3 does not end with the conserved phenylalanine or tryptophan, this likely comes from a read error. The DNA is omitted, as the CDR3 cannot be located on it reliably, and the CDR3 follows TCRdb's listing. This rearrangement joins TRBV27 to TRBJ1-5. Ends included, the CDR3 has 10 residues. CDR1 and CDR2 from the germline V gene are MNHEY and SMNVEV (reference sequence). The CDR3 region is CASSLEGRRS.

The rearrangement links TRBV29-1 to TRBJ2-5; 10 bases fit TRBD1. CDR1 is SQVTM and CDR2 is ANQGSEA in the germline V gene. Trimming cost V 3 bases and J 6 bases; bases outside gene matches: 7. CDR3 size: 14 residues. CDR3: CSVEKGQGFQTQYF. The CDR3 bases are TGCAGCGTTGAGAAGGGACAGGGGTTTCAGACCCAGTACTTC.

The CDR3 coding sequence is TGTGCCAGCAGCTTTGGGCGTAGCAATCAGCCCCAGCATTTT. Encoded protein: CASSFGRSNQPQHF. The chain uses TRBV7-2 and TRBJ1-5; D is uncertain. Germline assignment: CDR1 SGHTA and CDR2 FQGNSA. V lost 3 bases and J lost 0, with 6 bases in between. There are 14 residues in the CDR3.

The chain is built from TRBV19 and TRBJ1-1; TRBD1 might be the D (5 bases). V lost 4 bases and J lost 0, with 12 bases in between. CDR3 length: 15 amino acids. Germline assignment: CDR1 LNHDA and CDR2 SQIVND (reference sequence). Here the CDR3 reads CASSSPGLLNTEAFF. The CDR3 DNA is TGTGCCAGTAGTAGCCCGGGACTCCTGAACACTGAAGCTTTCTTT.

V is TRBV5-1 and J is TRBJ2-3; no clear D. The germline V and J ends were trimmed by 0 bases and 3 bases, with 11 bases remaining between them. Germline values: CDR1 SGHRS, CDR2 YFSETQ. The CDR3 is made up of 15 amino acids. For the CDR3, the DNA is TGCGCCAGCAGCTTGGGGGATTCGGTAACAGATACGCAGTATTTT. Its translation is CASSLGDSVTDTQYF. The variable domain in full, with the rest retrieved from reference TRBV5-1 and TRBJ2-3, is KAGVTQTPRYLIKTRGQQVTLSCSPISGHRSVSWYQQTPGQGLQFLFEYFSETQRNKGNFPGRFSGRQFSNSRSEMNVSTLELGDSALYLCASSLGDSVTDTQYFGPGTRLTVL.

This clone has a handful of counts. The chain is built from TRBV7-9 and TRBJ1-6; TRBD1 is a possible D gene (6 bases). This CDR3 is built from 16 residues. Looked up from germline, CDR1 is SEHNR and CDR2 is FQNEAQ (reference sequence). With 2 bases removed from V and 10 bases from J, the gap between germline ends came to 18 bases. CDR3 sequence: CASSLSPQGLLSPLHF. In DNA form, the CDR3 reads TGTGCCAGCAGCTTAAGCCCACAGGGTTTACTGTCACCCCTCCACTTT.

Many counts were recorded for this clone. The gene calls are TRBV7-2 and TRBJ2-7; D uncertain. V shed 5 bases and J shed 4 bases, with 6 bases lying between them. The CDR3 runs 11 residues. Germline lookup yields CDR1 SGHTA and CDR2 FQGNSA. CDR3 residues: CASSLRYEQYF. CDR3 DNA: TGTGCCAGCAGCCTCCGTTACGAGCAGTACTTC.

The gene calls are TRBV29-1 and TRBJ2-3, with D perhaps TRBD1 or TRBD2 (5 bases each). The ends were cut back, 6 bases at V and 3 bases at J, with 13 bases in the middle. The CDR3 length is 13 residues. Germline assignment: CDR1 SQVTM and CDR2 ANQGSEA. CDR3 bases: TGCAGCGTACTCGGGGCACAGACAGATACGCAGTATTTT. It translates to CSVLGAQTDTQYF.

V and J are TRBV18 and TRBJ2-5, with 9 bases aligning to TRBD2. The CDR3 has 18 amino acids. J gave up 6 bases and V 0 bases, and 14 bases lay outside the gene matches. Germline V gene lookup returns CDR1 KGHSH and CDR2 LQKENI. The CDR3 reads CASSPPGLAGLELKTQYF. Written as DNA, the CDR3 is TGTGCCAGCTCACCACCGGGTCTAGCGGGGCTGGAACTGAAGACCCAGTACTTC.

A single count supports this clone. CDR3 DNA sequence: TGTGCCAGCACGGCCTCGGAGGAGAAACTGTTTTTT. It yields the protein CASTASEEKLFF. The chain recombines TRBV6-5 with TRBJ1-4; D gene uncertain. Germline loops: CDR1 MNHEY, CDR2 SVGAGI. The CDR3 spans 12 residues. V dropped 7 bases and J dropped 11 bases, with 14 bases sitting between them.

This chain links TRBV7-9 with TRBJ2-2; D is perhaps TRBD2 (5 bases). The CDR3 length is 15 residues. The germline V and J ends were trimmed by 3 bases and 2 bases, with 10 bases remaining between them. The germline V gene has CDR1 SEHNR and CDR2 FQNEAQ (reference sequence). Here the CDR3 DNA reads TGTGCCAGCAGCTTTTCCGGGGTAAACACCGGGGAGCTGTTTTTT. Its protein product is CASSFSGVNTGELFF.

The rearrangement uses TRBV18 and TRBJ1-2; D may be TRBD1 (6 bases). V dropped 2 bases and J dropped 0 bases, with 25 bases sitting between them. The CDR3 loop spans 20 amino acids. CDR1 KGHSH and CDR2 LQKENI come from the germline V gene. The CDR3 nucleotides read TGTGCCAGCTCACCAAATCCAAGTTTATTAGATCGGACAGCTAACTATGGCTACACCTTC. This codes for CASSPNPSLLDRTANYGYTF.

The chain combines TRBV30 with TRBJ1-2; D call uncertain. Germline assignment: CDR1 GTSNPN and CDR2 SVGIG (reference sequence). CDR3 length: 13 residues. The V end lost 3 bases, the J end lost 4 bases, and 12 bases lay between the germline ends. The CDR3 here is CAWRENGAYGYTF. In nucleotides, the CDR3 is TGTGCCTGGAGGGAAAACGGAGCCTATGGCTACACCTTC. Based on the CDR3 plus reference TRBV30 and TRBJ1-2, the full variable domain is SQTIHQWPATLVQPVGSPLSLECTVEGTSNPNLYWYRQAAGRGLQLLFYSVGIGQISSEVPQNLSASRPQDRQFILSSKKLLLSDSGFYLCAWRENGAYGYTFGSGTRLTVV.

V is TRBV5-1 and J is TRBJ2-7; D gene ambiguous. V dropped 2 bases and J dropped 0 bases, with 6 bases sitting between them. The CDR3 has 13 residues. Germline lookup yields CDR1 SGHRS and CDR2 YFSETQ. CDR3 in DNA: TGCGCCAGCAGCTTTTCGAGCTCCTACGAGCAGTACTTC. Translation gives CASSFSSSYEQYF. The entire variable domain, with the rest obtained from reference TRBV5-1 and TRBJ2-7, is as follows: KAGVTQTPRYLIKTRGQQVTLSCSPISGHRSVSWYQQTPGQGLQFLFEYFSETQRNKGNFPGRFSGRQFSNSRSEMNVSTLELGDSALYLCASSFSSSYEQYFGPGTRLTVT.

CDR3 bases: TGTGCCATCAGTGATCACGGGACGTCGAACACTGAAGCTTTCTTT. Protein sequence: CAISDHGTSNTEAFF. The V call is TRBV10-3, the J call TRBJ1-1; D perhaps matches TRBD1 (5 bases). CDR1 ENHRY and CDR2 SYGVKD come from the germline V gene. The ends were cut back, 3 bases at V and 1 base at J, with 12 bases in the middle. The CDR3 is 15 residues long.

The rearrangement links TRBV28 to TRBJ2-3, with 9 bases fitting TRBD2. The CDR3 is made up of 17 amino acids. Germline V gene sequence: CDR1 MDHEN, CDR2 SYDVKM. V gave up 8 bases and J gave up 0 bases; unmatched junction bases: 12. The CDR3 sequence: CASGTGASGASTDTQYF. CDR3 in DNA: TGTGCCAGCGGAACGGGGGCTAGCGGGGCGAGCACAGATACGCAGTATTTT.

The chain recombines TRBV4-3 with TRBJ1-1; the D is unclear. The CDR3 runs 14 residues. Germline V CDR1 and CDR2: LGHNA, YSLEER. Trimming shortened V by 0 bases and J by 0 bases, and 5 bases separated the two germline ends. As DNA, the CDR3 is TGCGCCAGCAGCCAAGAAGCAATGAACACTGAAGCTTTCTTT. Amino acids: CASSQEAMNTEAFF.

The chain recombines TRBV27 with TRBJ1-6; D not certain. Germline V gene data show CDR1 as MNHEY and CDR2 as SMNVEV (reference sequence). The CDR3 is 12 amino acids. Trimming shortened V by 8 bases and J by 10 bases, and 12 bases separated the two germline ends. The CDR3 protein is CASCSAYSPLHF. CDR3 nucleotide sequence: TGTGCCAGCTGCTCTGCTTACTCACCCCTCCACTTT.